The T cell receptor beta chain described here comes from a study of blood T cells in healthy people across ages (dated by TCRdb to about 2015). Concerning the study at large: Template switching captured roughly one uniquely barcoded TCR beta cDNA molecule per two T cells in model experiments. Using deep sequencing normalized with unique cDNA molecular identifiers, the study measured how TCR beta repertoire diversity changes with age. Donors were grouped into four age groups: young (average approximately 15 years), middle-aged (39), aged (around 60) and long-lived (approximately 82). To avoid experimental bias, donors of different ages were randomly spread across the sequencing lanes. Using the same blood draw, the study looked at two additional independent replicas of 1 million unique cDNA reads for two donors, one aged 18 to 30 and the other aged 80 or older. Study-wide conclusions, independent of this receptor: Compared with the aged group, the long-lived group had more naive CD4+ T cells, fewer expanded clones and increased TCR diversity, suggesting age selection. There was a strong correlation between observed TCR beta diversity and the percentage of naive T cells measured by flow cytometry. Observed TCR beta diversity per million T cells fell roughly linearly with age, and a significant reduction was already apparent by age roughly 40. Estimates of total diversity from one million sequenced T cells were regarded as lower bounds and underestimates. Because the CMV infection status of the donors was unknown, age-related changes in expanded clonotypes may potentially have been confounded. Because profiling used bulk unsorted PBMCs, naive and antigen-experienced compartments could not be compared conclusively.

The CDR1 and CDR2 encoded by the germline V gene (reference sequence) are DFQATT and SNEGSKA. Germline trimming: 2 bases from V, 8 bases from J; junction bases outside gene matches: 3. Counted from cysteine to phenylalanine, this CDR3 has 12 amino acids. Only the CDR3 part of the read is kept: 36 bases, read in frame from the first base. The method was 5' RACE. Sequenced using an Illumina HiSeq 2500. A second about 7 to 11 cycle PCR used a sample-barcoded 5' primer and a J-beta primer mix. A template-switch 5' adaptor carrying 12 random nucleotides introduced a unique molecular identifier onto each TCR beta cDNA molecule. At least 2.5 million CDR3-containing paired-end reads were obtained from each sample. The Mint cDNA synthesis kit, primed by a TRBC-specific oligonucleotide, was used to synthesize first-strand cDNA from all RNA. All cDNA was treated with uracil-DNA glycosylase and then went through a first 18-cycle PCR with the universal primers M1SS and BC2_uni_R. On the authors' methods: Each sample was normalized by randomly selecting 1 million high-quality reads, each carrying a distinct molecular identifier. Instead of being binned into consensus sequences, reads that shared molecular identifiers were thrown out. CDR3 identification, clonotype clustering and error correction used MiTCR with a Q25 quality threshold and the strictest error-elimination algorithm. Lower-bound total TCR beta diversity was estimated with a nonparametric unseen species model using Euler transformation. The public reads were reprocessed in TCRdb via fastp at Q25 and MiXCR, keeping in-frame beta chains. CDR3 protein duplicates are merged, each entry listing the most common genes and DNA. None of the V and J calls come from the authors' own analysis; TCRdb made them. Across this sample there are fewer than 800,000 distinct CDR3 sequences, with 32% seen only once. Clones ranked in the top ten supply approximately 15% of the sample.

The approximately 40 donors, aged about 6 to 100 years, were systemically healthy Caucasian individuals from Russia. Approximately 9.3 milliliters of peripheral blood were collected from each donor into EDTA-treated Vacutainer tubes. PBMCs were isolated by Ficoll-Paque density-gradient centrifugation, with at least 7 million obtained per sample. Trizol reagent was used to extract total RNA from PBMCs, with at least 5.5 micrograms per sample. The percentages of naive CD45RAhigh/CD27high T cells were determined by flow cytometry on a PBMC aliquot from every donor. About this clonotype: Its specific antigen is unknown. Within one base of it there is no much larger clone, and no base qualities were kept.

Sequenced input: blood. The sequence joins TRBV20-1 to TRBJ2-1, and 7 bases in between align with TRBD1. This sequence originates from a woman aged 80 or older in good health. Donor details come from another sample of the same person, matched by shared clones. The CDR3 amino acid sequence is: CSARRGGYEQFF. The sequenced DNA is TGCAGTGCTAGAAGAGGGGGCTATGAGCAGTTCTTC.